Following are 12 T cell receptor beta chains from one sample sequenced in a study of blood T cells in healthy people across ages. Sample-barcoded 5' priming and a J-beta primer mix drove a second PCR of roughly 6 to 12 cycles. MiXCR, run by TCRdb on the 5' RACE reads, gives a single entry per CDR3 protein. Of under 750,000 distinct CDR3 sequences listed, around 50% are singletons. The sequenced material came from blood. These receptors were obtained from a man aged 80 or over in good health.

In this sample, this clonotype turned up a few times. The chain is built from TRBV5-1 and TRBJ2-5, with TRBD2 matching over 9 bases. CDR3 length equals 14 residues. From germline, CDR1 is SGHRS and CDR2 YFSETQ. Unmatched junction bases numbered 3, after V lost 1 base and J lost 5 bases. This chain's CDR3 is CASSLSSGTETQYF. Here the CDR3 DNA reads TGCGCCAGCAGCTTGTCTAGCGGGACTGAGACCCAGTACTTC.

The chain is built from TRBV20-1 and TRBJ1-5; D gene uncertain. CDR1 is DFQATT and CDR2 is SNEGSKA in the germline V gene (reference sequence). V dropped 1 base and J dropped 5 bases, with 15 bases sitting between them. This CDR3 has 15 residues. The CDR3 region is CSARVAHIGHQPQHF. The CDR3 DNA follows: TGCAGTGCTAGAGTCGCACATATCGGACATCAGCCCCAGCATTTT.

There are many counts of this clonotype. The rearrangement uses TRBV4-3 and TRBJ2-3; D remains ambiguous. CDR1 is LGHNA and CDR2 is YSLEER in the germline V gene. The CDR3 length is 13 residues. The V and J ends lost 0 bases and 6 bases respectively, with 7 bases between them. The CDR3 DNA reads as TGCGCCAGCAGCCAAGACCCCTCGGATACGCAGTATTTT. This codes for CASSQDPSDTQYF.

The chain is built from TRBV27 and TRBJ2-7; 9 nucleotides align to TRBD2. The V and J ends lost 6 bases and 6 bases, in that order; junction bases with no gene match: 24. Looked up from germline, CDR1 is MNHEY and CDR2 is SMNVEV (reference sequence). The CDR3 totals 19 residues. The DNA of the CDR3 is TGTGCCAGCAGGGAGGAAAACAGGGGCTCTAGCGGGAACCTTTTCGAGCAGTACTTC. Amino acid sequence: CASREENRGSSGNLFEQYF.

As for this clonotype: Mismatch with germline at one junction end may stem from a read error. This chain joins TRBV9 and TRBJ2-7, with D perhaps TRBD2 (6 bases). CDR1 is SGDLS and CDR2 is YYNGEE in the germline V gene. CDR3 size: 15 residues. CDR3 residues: CAGSPHPFSGYEQYF. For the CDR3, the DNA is TGTGCCGGCAGCCCCCACCCTTTTAGCGGCTACGAGCAGTACTTC.

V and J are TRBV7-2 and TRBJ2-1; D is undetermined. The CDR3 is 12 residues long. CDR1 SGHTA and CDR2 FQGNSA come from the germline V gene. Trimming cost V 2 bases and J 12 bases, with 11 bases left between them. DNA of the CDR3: TGTGCCAGCAGCTTAACACGAGAGGTGCAGTTCTTC. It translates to CASSLTREVQFF.

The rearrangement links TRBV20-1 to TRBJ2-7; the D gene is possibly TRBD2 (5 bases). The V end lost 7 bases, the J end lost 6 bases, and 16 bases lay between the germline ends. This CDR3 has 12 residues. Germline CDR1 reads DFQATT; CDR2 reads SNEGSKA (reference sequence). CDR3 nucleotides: TGCAGTGATTACGGCCTCCGGGGCGAGCAGTACTTC. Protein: CSDYGLRGEQYF.

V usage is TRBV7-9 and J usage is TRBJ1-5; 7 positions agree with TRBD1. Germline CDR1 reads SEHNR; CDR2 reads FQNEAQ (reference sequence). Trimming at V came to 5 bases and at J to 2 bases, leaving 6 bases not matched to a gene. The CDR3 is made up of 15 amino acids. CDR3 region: CASSLGGAGNQPQHF. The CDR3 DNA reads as TGTGCCAGCAGCCTAGGGGGCGCCGGCAATCAGCCCCAGCATTTT.

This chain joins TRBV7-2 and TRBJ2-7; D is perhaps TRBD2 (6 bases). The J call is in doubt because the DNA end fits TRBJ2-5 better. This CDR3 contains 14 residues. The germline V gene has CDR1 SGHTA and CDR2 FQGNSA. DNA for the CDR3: TGTGCCAGCAGCTTAATTGCGGGGTCGGGGACCCAGTACTTC. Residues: CASSLIAGSGTQYF.

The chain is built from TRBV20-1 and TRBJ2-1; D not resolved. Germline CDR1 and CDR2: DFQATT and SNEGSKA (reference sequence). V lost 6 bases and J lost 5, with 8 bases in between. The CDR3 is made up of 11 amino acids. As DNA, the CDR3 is TGCAGTGCCCGACGAAACAATGAGCAGTTCTTC. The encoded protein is CSARRNNEQFF.

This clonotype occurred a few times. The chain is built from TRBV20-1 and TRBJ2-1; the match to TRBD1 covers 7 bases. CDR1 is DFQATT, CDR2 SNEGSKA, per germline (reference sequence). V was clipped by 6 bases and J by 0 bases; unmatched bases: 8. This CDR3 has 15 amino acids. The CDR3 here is CSAPRGTSSYNEQFF. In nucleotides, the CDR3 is TGCAGTGCGCCCAGGGGGACCAGCTCCTACAATGAGCAGTTCTTC.

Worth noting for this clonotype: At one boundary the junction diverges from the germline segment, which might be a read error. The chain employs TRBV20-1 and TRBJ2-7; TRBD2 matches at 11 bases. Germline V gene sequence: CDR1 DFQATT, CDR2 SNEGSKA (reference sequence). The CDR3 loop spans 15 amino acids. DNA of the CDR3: TGCAGTGCTGGAGATACTAGCGGGAGACCCTACGAGCAGTACTTC. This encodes CSAGDTSGRPYEQYF.